The entry below describes one T cell receptor beta chain. The table lists this clone with a few counts. The antigen this receptor binds is unknown. Base-call qualities are not available, and no considerably larger clone is one nucleotide away. The CDR3 regions of human TCRbeta chains were subjected to immunosequencing. The original pipeline was this. TCRs in the repertoires were matched against a reference library of SARS-CoV-2-specific TCRs that had been generated with the MIRA antigen-specificity platform. Breadth meant the fraction of unique TCRs that were SARS-CoV-2-associated, whereas depth meant the fraction of total T cells that were SARS-CoV-2-associated. Using the MIRA data, every spike-specific TCR was mapped to the spike region that the TCR reacted to and assigned to either a CD4 or a CD8 class. Log10-transformed breadth and depth values were compared by one-way ANOVA with Sidak's multiple comparisons tests. TCRdb stores this immuneACCESS table with in-frame sequences only. Part of the clones is absent; in the studies checked, under half of the shortfall reflects unresolved V genes, and no reason is known for the rest. V and J calls plus clone size are reproduced from that table; the DNA served to infer D and trimming. The table for this sample lists roughly 65,000 clones; approximately 87% of them were counted only once. The top ten clonotypes cover around 27% of the sample.

These data belong to a study of T cell responses to AZD1222 COVID-19 vaccine (dated by TCRdb to about 2021). Context from the whole study: TCR sequencing was performed for fewer than 250 trial participants, of whom around 200 were given two doses of AZD1222 and about 25 were given two doses of MenACWY control vaccine. Trial participants were enrolled into age subgroups of 18-55, 56-69 and 70-plus years, which contained approximately 150, 28 and 58 TCR-sequenced participants, respectively.

Relative to germline, V is 3 bases shorter and J is 0 bases shorter, with 8 bases between their ends. From the cysteine up to the phenylalanine, the CDR3 has a length of 15 residues. The retained sequence is limited to the CDR3, 45 bases, with the frame set at the first base. Per the germline V gene, MGHRA is the CDR1 and YSYEKL is the CDR2. This sample's time point label indicates: about 28 days (+/-7) after the second vaccine dose. AZD1222 recipients whose second dose came at about 4 weeks and those whose second dose came at about 12 weeks were combined into one group, since spike-specific TCR depth and breadth did not differ between the two schedules. The vaccinee samples were drawn from two UK trials, COV001 and COV002, one of which was a single-blind randomized controlled phase 2/3 trial testing AZD1222 (ChAdOx1 nCoV-19) in healthy adults. For TCRbeta chain sequencing, PBMC samples were collected from trial participants at day 0 and at day 28 after the second dose.

The full study reports these points: Nearly half of unique spike-specific TCRs reportedly recognized epitopes outside regions mutated in the B.1.351 and B.1.1.7 variants. Vaccine-associated CD4 TCRs spanned the whole spike protein, with dominant responses in regions 160-218 and 743-854. Participants were mostly white British and included more females than males, and it was suggested by the authors that clonal diversity may have been underestimated. The 56-69-year group was small, and its depth increase did not reach significance, likely because of low power. Conclusions about previously exposed vaccinees are limited because only five or six AZD1222 recipients were SARS-CoV-2 seropositive at baseline. Because no samples from the day 14 peak response were available, repertoires could be characterized only after the peak T cell response. After two AZD1222 doses, both the breadth and the depth of spike-specific TCRs were significantly higher than at day 0 and than in MenACWY recipients.

The V and J genes are TRBV4-1 and TRBJ1-4; the D gene is perhaps TRBD1, on 5 matching bases. The clonotype was recovered from an adult who received the AZD1222 COVID-19 vaccine. Source: peripheral blood, taken 28 days after the second AZD1222 dose. The base sequence is TGCGCCAGCAGCCACCTAGGGGCAACTAATGAAAAACTGTTTTTT. Translation gives CASSHLGATNEKLFF.